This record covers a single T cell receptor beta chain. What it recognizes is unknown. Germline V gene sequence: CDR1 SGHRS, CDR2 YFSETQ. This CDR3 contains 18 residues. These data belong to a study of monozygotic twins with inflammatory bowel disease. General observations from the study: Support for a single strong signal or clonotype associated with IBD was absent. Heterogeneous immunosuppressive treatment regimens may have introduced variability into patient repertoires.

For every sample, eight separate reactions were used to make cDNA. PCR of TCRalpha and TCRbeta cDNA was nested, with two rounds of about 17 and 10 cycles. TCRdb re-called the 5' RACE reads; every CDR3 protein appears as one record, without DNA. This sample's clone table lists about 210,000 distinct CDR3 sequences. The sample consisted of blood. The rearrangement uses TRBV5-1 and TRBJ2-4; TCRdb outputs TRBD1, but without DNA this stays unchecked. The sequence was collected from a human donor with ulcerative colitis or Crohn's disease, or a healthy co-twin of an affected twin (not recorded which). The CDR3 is CANTRQGVVGSLGNIQYF.